This entry lists 9 T cell receptor beta chains sequenced from one sample in a study of identical twins. TCRdb re-derived calls from the 5' RACE reads in MiXCR, one entry per CDR3 protein. The sample has 1.5 million to 2 million distinct CDR3 sequences, roughly 35% seen once. The specimen was cord blood. The receptors were gathered from a newborn girl in good health.

This clonotype was counted only a few times. This sequence joins TRBV10-3 and TRBJ1-2; 7 bases are shared with TRBD1. Germline V gives CDR1 ENHRY, CDR2 SYGVKD. The CDR3 loop spans 13 amino acids. Losses at the gene ends were 5 bases for V and 8 bases for J; bases not matched to a gene: 8. CDR3 region: CAISPSEGGGYTF. The CDR3 nucleotides are TGTGCCATCAGTCCCAGCGAAGGGGGCGGCTACACCTTC.

With regard to this clonotype: This may stem from a read error, because a much larger clone lies one nucleotide away. This rearrangement joins TRBV24-1 to TRBJ2-1; D perhaps matches TRBD1 (6 bases). The CDR3 is made up of 15 amino acids. Trimming shortened V by 0 bases and J by 13 bases, and 18 bases separated the two germline ends. CDR1 is KGHDR and CDR2 is SFDVKD in the germline V gene. CDR3 sequence reads: CATSDLRQAQETQFF. The DNA for the CDR3 is TGTGCCACCAGTGATTTGCGACAGGCCCAAGAGACCCAGTTCTTC.

This chain joins TRBV25-1 and TRBJ1-1; 7 bases fit TRBD1. The CDR3 is 14 amino acids. With V trimmed by 3 bases and J by 4 bases, 5 bases remained unmatched. Germline CDR1 and CDR2: MGHDK and SYGVNS. In DNA form, the CDR3 reads TGTGCCAGCAGTGAGACAGGGTTCGCCACTGAAGCTTTCTTT. Translating gives CASSETGFATEAFF.

CDR3 DNA sequence: TGTGCCAGCAGTCCGCTCGCGGACAGAGATAATTCACCCCTCCACTTT. Its translation: CASSPLADRDNSPLHF. The rearrangement joins TRBV27 to TRBJ1-6, with a weak D call TRBD1 (6 bases). The germline V and J ends were trimmed by 5 bases and 5 bases, with 16 bases remaining between them. Looked up from germline, CDR1 is MNHEY and CDR2 is SMNVEV (reference sequence). This CDR3 is built from 16 residues.

This chain connects TRBV7-2 to TRBJ2-1; possible D gene TRBD2, 6 bases. In germline, CDR1 is SGHTA, CDR2 FQGNSA. The CDR3 length is 16 residues. Trimming left V 0 bases short and J 1 base short, with 10 bases between. The CDR3 here is CASSLAGGLSYNEQFF. The CDR3 DNA follows: TGTGCCAGCAGCTTAGCTGGGGGACTTTCCTACAATGAGCAGTTCTTC.

DNA for the CDR3: TGTGCCACCAATGTGGAGGAAGATGGCTACACCTTC. Its translation is CATNVEEDGYTF. The chain employs TRBV2 and TRBJ1-2; no clear D gene. Germline CDR1 SNHLY, CDR2 FYNNEI. The CDR3 runs 12 residues. The V end was cut by 10 bases, the J end by 6 bases, with 15 bases between.

This clonotype has just a few counts. J is TRBJ1-5 and V is TRBV7-9; D is undetermined. V was cut by 5 bases and J by 0 bases, with 14 bases left in between. The CDR3 loop spans 16 amino acids. Germline CDR1 SEHNR, CDR2 FQNEAQ (reference sequence). The CDR3 here is CASSAGNPYSNQPQHF. As DNA, the CDR3 is TGTGCCAGCAGCGCCGGGAACCCATATAGCAATCAGCCCCAGCATTTT.

This clonotype came up a few times. The V call is TRBV4-1, the J call TRBJ1-6; D gene ambiguous. V was cut by 4 bases and J by 5 bases, with 15 bases left in between. CDR1 is MGHRA and CDR2 is YSYEKL in the germline V gene. The CDR3 sequence is 16 residues long. The CDR3 is CASSPLGFGNNSPLHF. DNA for the CDR3: TGCGCCAGCAGCCCGCTAGGGTTTGGAAATAATTCACCCCTCCACTTT.

This clonotype was seen once. A read error may produce the germline difference seen at one junction end. The chain couples TRBV20-1 to TRBJ1-1; D might be TRBD1 (5 bases). Germline CDR1 reads DFQATT; CDR2 reads SNEGSKA (reference sequence). This CDR3 has 15 residues. CDR3 DNA: TGCAGTGCTAGGAAAGGGACCTCCATGAACAGTGAAGCTTTCTTT. It yields the protein CSARKGTSMNSEAFF.